A selection of T cell receptor beta chains follows, all from one sample in a study of control samples from healthy donors and cancer patients. The assay was immunoSEQ multiplex PCR, and TCRdb's table has in-frame clones only and misses some. The sample comprises about 140,000 clones, roughly nine tenths of which are singletons, and under 9% rests with the top ten. The specimen sequenced was blood. The receptor set was obtained from a man aged 18-30 years in good health. Each CDR3 is given with its conserved first and last residue. Fields, in order: V gene, J gene, D gene, clone size, CDR3 protein, CDR3 DNA. D genes are given only for firm matches. The size entry is marked missing in some rows and otherwise reads once, few, many or a size class.

TRBV5-6	TRBJ2-3	.	.	CASSLVGSSGTDTQYF	TGTGCCAGCAGCTTGGTCGGTAGCAGCGGCACAGATACGCAGTATTTT
TRBV6-5	TRBJ1-2	TRBD1	.	CASRTGRGEYGYTF	TGTGCCAGCAGGACAGGGCGGGGAGAATATGGCTACACCTTC
TRBV5-6	TRBJ1-2	.	once	CASSLGDSRGFYGYTF	TGTGCCAGCAGCTTGGGCGATTCTAGAGGGTTCTATGGCTACACCTTC
TRBV7-8	TRBJ2-3	.	once	CASSISGDGDTQYF	TGTGCCAGCTCGATATCGGGAGACGGAGATACGCAGTATTTT
TRBV7-3	TRBJ2-1	TRBD2	once	CASSLILAGEQFF	TGTGCCAGCAGCTTAATCCTAGCGGGGGAACAGTTCTTC
TRBV4-1	TRBJ2-1	.	once	CASSQESSSYNEQFF	TGCGCCAGCAGCCAGGAAAGTAGCTCCTACAATGAGCAGTTCTTC
TRBV6-2/TRBV6-3	TRBJ1-1	.	.	CASSYGTPNTEAFF	TGTGCCAGCAGTTACGGGACACCGAACACTGAAGCTTTCTTT
TRBV6-6	TRBJ1-6	TRBD1	.	CASRTGTGDSPLHF	TGTGCCAGCAGAACCGGGACAGGGGACTCACCCCTCCACTTT
TRBV27	TRBJ2-7	.	once	CASSLLGIGTEQYF	TGTGCCAGCAGTTTATTGGGAATTGGGACTGAGCAGTACTTC
TRBV2	TRBJ1-3	.	.	CASSDGPRVSSGNTIYF	TGTGCCAGCAGTGATGGACCCAGGGTTTCCTCTGGAAACACCATATATTTT
TRBV2	TRBJ1-4	.	.	CASRTRETNEKLFF	TGTGCCAGCCGGACAAGGGAGACTAATGAAAAACTGTTTTTT
TRBV11-2	TRBJ2-2	TRBD2	.	CASSSLAGAGELFF	TGTGCCAGCAGCTCACTAGCGGGGGCCGGGGAGCTGTTTTTT
TRBV3-1/TRBV3-2	TRBJ2-2	.	.	CASSQESPTYGAGELFF	TGTGCCAGCAGCCAAGAGTCTCCGACTTATGGGGCCGGGGAGCTGTTTTTT
TRBV15	TRBJ2-2	TRBD2	.	CATSTGGPTGELFF	TGTGCCACCTCGACGGGGGGGCCCACCGGGGAGCTGTTTTTT
TRBV24-1	TRBJ2-1	.	.	CATSDGGADQYNEQFF	TGTGCCACCAGTGACGGCGGGGCAGACCAATACAATGAGCAGTTCTTC
TRBV15	TRBJ1-5	TRBD1	.	CATSPTGESNQPQHF	TGTGCCACCAGCCCCACAGGGGAAAGCAATCAGCCCCAGCATTTT
TRBV12-3/TRBV12-4	TRBJ1-6	.	.	CASSRTDNSPLHF	TGTGCCAGCAGTCGGACAGATAATTCACCCCTCCACTTT
TRBV2	TRBJ2-2	.	.	CASMAPTGELFF	TGTGCCAGCATGGCTCCGACCGGGGAGCTGTTTTTT
TRBV6-5	TRBJ1-1	.	.	CASSYVRENTEAFF	TGTGCCAGCAGTTATGTTAGGGAGAACACTGAAGCTTTCTTT
TRBV5-1	TRBJ2-3	TRBD2	.	CASKTLSGLAGGPRTDTQYF	TGCGCCAGCAAAACGCTCTCGGGACTAGCGGGGGGGCCGCGCACAGATACGCAGTATTTT
TRBV7-9	TRBJ2-2	.	.	CASKSTTYTGELFF	TGTGCCAGCAAAAGCACAACTTATACCGGGGAGCTGTTTTTT
TRBV5-3	TRBJ1-5	.	.	CARSGHSYSNQPQHF	TGTGCCAGAAGCGGTCACAGTTATAGCAATCAGCCCCAGCATTTT
TRBV5-6	TRBJ1-2	TRBD1	.	CASSLQGVNGYTF	TGTGCCAGCAGCCTACAGGGGGTCAATGGCTACACCTTC
TRBV5-1	TRBJ2-7	TRBD1	.	CASSLDRQGFSYEQYF	TGCGCCAGCAGCTTGGATCGACAGGGGTTCTCCTACGAGCAGTACTTC
TRBV19	TRBJ1-4	.	once	CASSTGGEVNEKLFF	TGTGCCAGTAGTACCGGGGGGGAGGTTAATGAAAAACTGTTTTTT
TRBV5-6	TRBJ1-2	.	.	CASSLGSSDYGYTF	TGTGCCAGCAGCTTGGGGAGTTCCGACTATGGCTACACCTTC
TRBV29-1	TRBJ2-5	TRBD2	.	CSVLRSGGAETQYF	TGCAGCGTGCTAAGGAGCGGGGGGGCAGAGACCCAGTACTTC
TRBV6-2/TRBV6-3	TRBJ1-1	TRBD1	.	CASSGQGVNTEAFF	TGTGCCAGCAGTGGACAGGGGGTTAACACTGAAGCTTTCTTT
TRBV7-9	TRBJ1-3	TRBD1	.	CASSGDSYSGNTIYF	TGTGCCAGCAGCGGGGACAGCTACTCTGGAAACACCATATATTTT
TRBV12-3/TRBV12-4	TRBJ1-2	.	once	CASSWQGRNGYTF	TGTGCCAGCAGTTGGCAGGGAAGGAATGGCTACACCTTC
TRBV25-1	TRBJ1-2	.	.	CASSATPDGANYGYTF	TGTGCCAGCAGCGCTACCCCGGACGGAGCTAACTATGGCTACACCTTC
TRBV24-1	TRBJ1-2	TRBD1	.	CATSGQGGGYTF	TGTGCCACCAGTGGACAGGGGGGCGGCTACACCTTC
TRBV7-3	TRBJ1-1	.	once	CASSLRRGWDTEAFF	TGTGCCAGCAGCTTACGCCGGGGGTGGGACACTGAAGCTTTCTTT
TRBV29-1	TRBJ2-1	.	.	CSGQARPAYNEQFF	TGCAGCGGCCAGGCCCGGCCGGCGTACAATGAGCAGTTCTTC
TRBV4-1	TRBJ1-6	.	.	CASSQDVQGGPPLHF	TGCGCCAGCAGCCAAGATGTCCAGGGAGGTCCACCCCTCCACTTT
TRBV3-1/TRBV3-2	TRBJ1-2	.	.	CASSQTWGYTF	TGTGCCAGCAGCCAAACGTGGGGCTACACCTTC
TRBV30	TRBJ2-4	.	.	CAWRKGDLGYF	TGTGCCTGGAGAAAGGGCGACTTGGGGTACTTC
TRBV2	TRBJ1-1	TRBD1	once	CASSEVAGGFEAFF	TGTGCCAGCAGTGAAGTCGCAGGGGGCTTTGAAGCTTTCTTT
TRBV3-1/TRBV3-2	TRBJ2-3	TRBD2	.	CASSRRLAGDLADTQYF	TGTGCCAGCAGCCGGAGACTAGCGGGGGATCTGGCAGATACGCAGTATTTT
TRBV5-5	TRBJ2-7	.	.	CASSLVTGPAYEQYF	TGTGCCAGCAGCTTGGTTACAGGGCCCGCCTACGAGCAGTACTTC
TRBV12-5	TRBJ2-1	TRBD2	.	CASGLAGSGEQFF	TGTGCTAGTGGACTAGCGGGGTCCGGTGAGCAGTTCTTC
TRBV3-1/TRBV3-2	TRBJ1-2	.	.	CASSQDEGLANYGYTF	TGTGCCAGCAGCCAAGATGAGGGATTGGCTAACTATGGCTACACCTTC
TRBV10-1	TRBJ2-7	TRBD2	.	CAGASAGGLSSYEQYF	TGCGCCGGAGCGTCGGCGGGGGGTCTCAGCTCCTACGAGCAGTACTTC
TRBV19	TRBJ2-7	.	once	CASSTRDTLIVF	TGTGCCAGTAGTACCCGGGACACCTTAATTGTCTTC
TRBV6-5	TRBJ2-2	TRBD1	.	CAIDRGALTGELFF	TGTGCCATCGACAGGGGAGCGTTGACCGGGGAGCTGTTTTTT
TRBV23-1	TRBJ1-2	TRBD1	few	CASSQWGFKDRVTYGYTF	TGCGCCAGCAGTCAATGGGGTTTCAAGGACAGGGTCACCTATGGCTACACCTTC
TRBV7-9	TRBJ1-2	.	.	CASSLEASPYGYTF	TGTGCCAGCAGCTTGGAAGCAAGTCCCTATGGCTACACCTTC
TRBV7-9	TRBJ1-1	TRBD1	once	CASRSGTVNTEAFF	TGTGCCAGCAGGTCCGGGACAGTAAACACTGAAGCTTTCTTT
TRBV6-2/TRBV6-3	TRBJ2-2	TRBD1	once	CASSPPGQGRNTGELFF	TGTGCCAGCAGTCCCCCGGGACAGGGGAGGAACACCGGGGAGCTGTTTTTT
TRBV7-9	TRBJ2-1	TRBD2	.	CASSLRLAGEEQFF	TGTGCCAGCAGCCTCCGTCTAGCGGGGGAGGAGCAGTTCTTC
TRBV11-2	TRBJ2-4	TRBD1	.	CASSPGTGGGIQYF	TGTGCCAGCAGCCCCGGGACAGGGGGAGGCATTCAGTACTTC
TRBV18	TRBJ1-2	.	.	CASSPPLGGIHGYTF	TGTGCCAGCTCACCACCTTTAGGAGGGATTCATGGCTACACCTTC
TRBV5-6	TRBJ1-4	.	.	CASSFSGQTNEKLFF	TGTGCCAGCAGCTTTTCAGGGCAAACTAATGAAAAACTGTTTTTT
TRBV20-1	TRBJ2-3	TRBD1	.	CSASRTGGFTDTQYF	TGCAGTGCTAGTCGGACAGGGGGTTTCACAGATACGCAGTATTTT